The clone carrying this TCR beta chain was found once. V shed 4 bases and J shed 14 bases, with 16 bases lying between them. This CDR3 contains 11 residues. The germline V gene encodes CDR1 SQVTM and CDR2 ANQGSEA. The data stem from a study of blood T cell repertoires in COVID-19. Study background: The United States, Italy and Spain provided the acute and convalescent COVID-19 samples. Nucleic acid was either cDNA or gDNA, and it came from T cells, B-cell-depleted T cells, or PBMCs.

Authors' processing steps: Amplified reference gene primers provided the basis for estimating nucleated cell counts. Clones were read by immunoSEQ multiplex PCR, and TCRdb kept only the in-frame ones, dropping some. D and trimming come from the DNA, and the V and J calls and clone size come from that table. The table lists about 270,000 clones, roughly 85% of them singletons. The source is a woman in her seventies with acute or convalescent COVID-19. Input material: peripheral blood. The V and J genes are TRBV29-1 and TRBJ2-3, with D uncertain. The CDR3 nucleotides are TGCAGCGTTGTAACCGTAGAAGCGTCGTATTTT. Amino acids: CSVVTVEASYF.